This T cell receptor (beta chain) originates from a study of T cells after yellow fever vaccination. Notes on the study in general: Post-booster samples contained most primary-vaccination clones (about 95% CD4, almost 90% CD8). The study found a weaker secondary response that peaked faster, day 5 versus 15.

This clonotype was seen at least ten times. Its antigen is not known. Germline V gene data show CDR1 as SGHTA and CDR2 as FQGNSA. V lost 5 bases to trimming and J lost 2 bases, with 6 bases between them. This CDR3 is 13 amino acids long. TCRdb reanalysed the 5' RACE reads using MiXCR and keeps one entry per CDR3 protein. Among about 350,000 distinct CDR3 sequences, over 4% were seen once, and the ten largest hold about 26%. The sample here was PBMCs, taken 5 days after the yellow fever booster vaccination. The origin of this receptor is a man in his late teens or twenties who received the YFV17D yellow fever vaccine. The chain joins TRBV7-2 to TRBJ2-2; D is uncertain. CDR3 region: CASSTSNTGELFF. In DNA form, the CDR3 reads TGTGCCAGCAGCACGTCTAACACCGGGGAGCTGTTTTTT. The variable domain in full, completed from reference TRBV7-2 and TRBJ2-2, reads GAGVSQSPSNKVTEKGKDVELRCDPISGHTALYWYRQSLGQGLEFLIYFQGNSAPDKSGLPSDRFSAERTGGSVSTLTIQRTQQEDSAVYLCASSTSNTGELFFGEGSRLTVL.